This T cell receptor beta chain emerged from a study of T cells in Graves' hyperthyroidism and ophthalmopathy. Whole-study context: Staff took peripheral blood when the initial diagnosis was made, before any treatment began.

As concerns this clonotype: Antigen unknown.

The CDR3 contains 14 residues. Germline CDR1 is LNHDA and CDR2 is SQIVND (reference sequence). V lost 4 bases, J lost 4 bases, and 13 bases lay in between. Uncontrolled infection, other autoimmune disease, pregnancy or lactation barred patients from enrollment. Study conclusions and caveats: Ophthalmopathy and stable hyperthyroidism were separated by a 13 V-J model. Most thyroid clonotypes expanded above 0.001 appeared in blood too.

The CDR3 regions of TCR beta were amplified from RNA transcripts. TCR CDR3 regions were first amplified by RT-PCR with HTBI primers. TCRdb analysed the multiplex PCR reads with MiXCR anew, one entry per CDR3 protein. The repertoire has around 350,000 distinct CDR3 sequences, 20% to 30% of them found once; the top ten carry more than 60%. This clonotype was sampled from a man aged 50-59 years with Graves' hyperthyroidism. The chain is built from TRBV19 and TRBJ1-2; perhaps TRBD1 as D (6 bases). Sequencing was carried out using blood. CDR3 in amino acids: CASSKTGSGYGYTF. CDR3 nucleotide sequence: TGTGCCAGTAGTAAAACAGGGAGCGGCTATGGCTACACCTTC. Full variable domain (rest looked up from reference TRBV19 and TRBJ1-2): DGGITQSPKYLFRKEGQNVTLSCEQNLNHDAMYWYRQDPGQGLRLIYYSQIVNDFQKGDIAEGYSVSREKKESFPLTVTSAQKNPTAFYLCASSKTGSGYGYTFGSGTRLTVV.